This T cell receptor beta chain was observed in a study of siplizumab effects on memory and regulatory T cells. A remark on this clone: Its cognate antigen is unknown.

CDR3 length: 15 amino acids. Germline CDR1 is SGDLS and CDR2 is YYNGEE. Trimming left V 0 bases short and J 7 bases short, with 14 bases between. Study-wide points: Mapping to unstimulated subsets was achieved for only a minor fraction of alloreactive clones. Naive T cells, seemingly more diverse than memory cells, seemed major alloresponse contributors. Alloreactive sequences that could be traced to unstimulated CD4+ memory cells showed a significant reduction under siplizumab. Proliferating siplizumab-cultured Tregs lacked confirmed suppressive function.

Clones were read by immunoSEQ multiplex PCR, and TCRdb kept only the in-frame ones, dropping some. The sample includes 65,000 to 90,000 clones, roughly 93% of them seen just once. V and J are TRBV9 and TRBJ2-1; D might be TRBD1 (6 bases). The receptor's source is a human donor in good health. The sequenced material came from CD8+ T cells sorted from blood. This CDR3 is CASSVGGGRGNEQFF. The CDR3 DNA follows: TGTGCCAGCAGCGTAGGTGGGGGCCGGGGAAATGAGCAGTTCTTC.